The 31 T cell receptor beta chains in this list originate from one sample, sequenced in a study of cytomegalovirus exposure and HLA in healthy donors. PCR involved 60 Vbeta and 13 Jbeta primers. The method was immunoSEQ multiplex PCR; TCRdb's version includes in-frame clones alone and lacks a portion of them. This sample carries around 93,000 clones, under 90% of them seen once, and the ten largest clones take 3.8%. The sample was PBMCs. Every receptor here comes from a man aged 45-60 years in good health and CMV-seronegative.

J is TRBJ1-1 and V is TRBV11-2; D is perhaps TRBD1 (6 bases). This CDR3 has 14 amino acids. V was trimmed by 3 bases and J by 1 base, leaving 9 bases between them. Germline lookup yields CDR1 SGHAT and CDR2 FQNNGV. The CDR3 DNA sequence: TGTGCCAGCAGCTTCCAACAGGGGAACACTGAAGCTTTCTTT. This sequence encodes CASSFQQGNTEAFF. The full variable domain, in which reference TRBV11-2 and TRBJ1-1 provide the parts outside the CDR3, is EAGVAQSPRYKIIEKRQSVAFWCNPISGHATLYWYQQILGQGPKLLIQFQNNGVVDDSQLPKDRFSAERLKGVDSTLKIQPAKLEDSAVYLCASSFQQGNTEAFFGQGTRLTVV.

This rearrangement joins TRBV6-1 to TRBJ2-1; 8 positions agree with TRBD2. With V trimmed by 4 bases and J by 2 bases, 7 bases remained unmatched. There are 16 residues in the CDR3. Germline-derived CDR1 and CDR2 are MNHNS and SASEGT. Written as DNA, the CDR3 is TGTGCCAGCAGTGGCGGCCCCGGGAGGGCCTACAATGAGCAGTTCTTC. Translation: CASSGGPGRAYNEQFF.

The V call is TRBV5-1, the J call TRBJ2-1; 10 bases align to TRBD2. The CDR3 runs to 18 residues. CDR1 is SGHRS and CDR2 is YFSETQ in the germline V gene. J was trimmed by 0 bases and V by 7 bases; bases with no gene match: 13. Here the CDR3 reads CASAASPLAGFSYNEQFF. Written as DNA, the CDR3 is TGCGCCAGCGCGGCGTCCCCACTAGCGGGGTTCTCCTACAATGAGCAGTTCTTC.

The chain is built from TRBV4-1 and TRBJ2-1; 10 positions agree with TRBD2. Germline V gene sequence: CDR1 MGHRA, CDR2 YSYEKL. Losses at the gene ends were 4 bases for V and 4 bases for J; bases not matched to a gene: 10. This CDR3 is 17 amino acids long. The CDR3 DNA follows: TGCGCCAGCAGCCCCGGCAGCGGGAGGGCCAGATACAATGAGCAGTTCTTC. Translating gives CASSPGSGRARYNEQFF.

J is TRBJ1-2 and V is TRBV7-2; 7 bases fit TRBD1. The CDR3 is made up of 14 amino acids. V trimming: 5 bases; J trimming: 7 bases; junction bases outside the gene matches: 10. Germline CDR1 reads SGHTA; CDR2 reads FQGNSA. The CDR3 DNA sequence: TGTGCCAGCAGCCCCGGGACAGACGGGGGTGGCTACACCTTC. This sequence encodes CASSPGTDGGGYTF. The full variable domain, rest sourced from reference TRBV7-2 and TRBJ1-2, is GAGVSQSPSNKVTEKGKDVELRCDPISGHTALYWYRQSLGQGLEFLIYFQGNSAPDKSGLPSDRFSAERTGGSVSTLTIQRTQQEDSAVYLCASSPGTDGGGYTFGSGTRLTVV.

The V and J genes are TRBV11-2 and TRBJ2-5, with TRBD2 matching 10 bases. Trimming cost V 3 bases and J 4 bases; bases outside gene matches: 5. The CDR3 covers 15 residues. Germline V CDR1 and CDR2: SGHAT, FQNNGV. In DNA form, the CDR3 reads TGTGCCAGCAGCTTGCCGGGACTAGCGAGAGAGACCCAGTACTTC. Translation: CASSLPGLARETQYF.

CDR3 DNA sequence: TGTGCCAGCAGTCGCGCGGGAGGGCCCGTAAATGAGCAGTTCTTC. Translating gives CASSRAGGPVNEQFF. V gene TRBV6-5 combines with J gene TRBJ2-1; 9 bases map to TRBD2. Germline V CDR1 and CDR2: MNHEY, SVGAGI. Trimming at V came to 5 bases and at J to 7 bases, leaving 9 bases not matched to a gene. This CDR3 has 15 residues.

The chain employs TRBV10-2 and TRBJ2-5; D is ambiguous. The J call may be incorrect, as the DNA end agrees better with TRBJ2-7. CDR1 and CDR2 (germline): WSHSY, SAAADI. The CDR3 is 13 amino acids. As DNA, the CDR3 is TGCGCCAGCCTATCCCCTCGCTTCTACGAGCAGTACTTC. Residues: CASLSPRFYEQYF.

The J gene is TRBJ2-7, the V gene TRBV5-5, with D possibly TRBD2 on 6 matching bases. Germline loops: CDR1 SGHKS, CDR2 YYEKEE (reference sequence). The V end was cut by 7 bases, the J end by 5 bases, with 22 bases between. This CDR3 has 15 residues. The CDR3 coding sequence is TGTGCCAGCGTCGGAGGGGCTGCTTCGGGGAACGAGCAGTACTTC. Translated, it gives CASVGGAASGNEQYF.

The chain recombines TRBV18 with TRBJ2-7; no clear D gene. The V gene lost 3 bases and the J gene lost 2 bases, with 5 bases spanning the gap. The CDR3 length is 12 residues. CDR1 is KGHSH, CDR2 LQKENI, per germline. The CDR3 nucleotides read TGTGCCAGCTCACCCCAAACCTACGAGCAGTACTTC. Protein sequence: CASSPQTYEQYF.

The chain employs TRBV29-1 and TRBJ1-1; a weak D match, TRBD1 (5 bases). V lost 7 bases, J lost 5 bases, and 11 bases lay in between. The germline gives CDR1 SQVTM, CDR2 ANQGSEA. CDR3 size: 11 residues. The CDR3 loop is CSGWEGTEAFF. The CDR3 nucleotides are TGCAGCGGTTGGGAGGGGACTGAAGCTTTCTTT.

The CDR3 sequence: CASSLAGTGTNEQFF. The CDR3 bases are TGTGCCAGTAGTCTAGCCGGGACAGGAACAAATGAGCAGTTCTTC. The chain couples TRBV19 to TRBJ2-1; 8 bases are shared with TRBD1. Germline V gives CDR1 LNHDA, CDR2 SQIVND (reference sequence). CDR3 length: 15 residues. Germline trimming cut 5 bases from V and 7 bases from J; bases unmatched to any gene: 10. Based on the CDR3 plus reference TRBV19 and TRBJ2-1, the full variable domain is DGGITQSPKYLFRKEGQNVTLSCEQNLNHDAMYWYRQDPGQGLRLIYYSQIVNDFQKGDIAEGYSVSREKKESFPLTVTSAQKNPTAFYLCASSLAGTGTNEQFFGPGTRLTVL.

This clone was counted only a few times. V and J are TRBV10-3 and TRBJ2-2; 8 nucleotides align to TRBD1. The V segment lost 6 bases and the J segment 3 bases; nucleotides outside the gene matches: 3. The CDR3 is made up of 14 amino acids. CDR1 is ENHRY and CDR2 is SYGVKD in the germline V gene. The CDR3 region has the DNA TGTGCCATCAGCAAGACAGGGGACACCGGGGAGCTGTTTTTT. It codes for CAISKTGDTGELFF.

The rearrangement links TRBV7-9 to TRBJ2-7; D is perhaps TRBD2 (6 bases). V was cut by 0 bases and J by 5 bases, with 17 bases left in between. The length of the CDR3 is 16 residues. The V gene's germline CDR1 is SEHNR and CDR2 FQNEAQ (reference sequence). Here the CDR3 reads CASSLAGTLPWDEQYF. For the CDR3, the DNA is TGTGCCAGCAGCTTAGCGGGGACTTTACCCTGGGACGAGCAGTACTTC.

The J gene is TRBJ1-1, the V gene TRBV5-1; possibly TRBD1 for D (6 bases). V lost 4 bases and J 8 bases, leaving 18 bases between the germline ends. The CDR3 loop spans 14 amino acids. CDR1 is SGHRS, CDR2 YFSETQ, per germline. This chain's CDR3 is CASSEGTLALEAFF. DNA for the CDR3: TGCGCCAGCAGCGAGGGGACACTTGCTCTAGAAGCTTTCTTT.

The chain joins TRBV14 to TRBJ2-7, with 10 bases lining up with TRBD2. This CDR3 spans 16 amino acids. With 2 bases clipped from V and 3 bases from J, the junction kept 7 bases outside the gene matches. Germline-derived CDR1 and CDR2 are SGHDN and FVKESK. As DNA, the CDR3 is TGTGCCAGCAGCCAACCATTAGCGGGAGGTTACTACGAGCAGTACTTC. This codes for CASSQPLAGGYYEQYF.

The chain joins TRBV27 to TRBJ2-7, with TRBD1 matching 10 bases. Per the germline V gene, CDR1 is MNHEY and CDR2 is SMNVEV (reference sequence). The V and J ends lost 2 bases and 2 bases, in that order; junction bases with no gene match: 6. This CDR3 has 16 amino acids. The CDR3 is CASSLIPGQGTYEQYF. CDR3 in DNA: TGTGCCAGCAGTTTAATTCCGGGACAGGGGACCTACGAGCAGTACTTC.

V usage is TRBV7-2 and J usage is TRBJ2-3, with D possibly TRBD1 on 6 matching bases. This CDR3 is 16 amino acids long. The germline CDR1 and CDR2 sequences are SGHTA and FQGNSA. Between the trimmed V and J ends, which lost 0 bases and 6 bases, there was a span of 16 bases. The CDR3, as DNA: TGTGCCAGCAGCTTAGCAGTCTCAGGGGCGCAGGATACGCAGTATTTT. This encodes CASSLAVSGAQDTQYF.

The chain recombines TRBV28 with TRBJ2-1; D perhaps matches TRBD1 (5 bases). The CDR3 contains 14 residues. Germline CDR1 reads MDHEN; CDR2 reads SYDVKM. The V end lost 2 bases, the J end lost 5 bases, and 10 bases lay between the germline ends. The CDR3 sequence is CASSLVGANNEQFF. CDR3 DNA: TGTGCCAGCAGTTTAGTTGGGGCCAACAATGAGCAGTTCTTC. The variable domain in full, completed from reference TRBV28 and TRBJ2-1, reads DVKVTQSSRYLVKRTGEKVFLECVQDMDHENMFWYRQDPGLGLRLIYFSYDVKMKEKGDIPEGYSVSREKKERFSLILESASTNQTSMYLCASSLVGANNEQFFGPGTRLTVL.

V gene TRBV29-1 combines with J gene TRBJ1-2; weak D call: TRBD1 (5 bases). Germline V gene lookup returns CDR1 SQVTM and CDR2 ANQGSEA. The V gene lost 5 bases and the J gene lost 8 bases, with 12 bases spanning the gap. This CDR3 comprises 11 residues. CDR3 nucleotides: TGCAGCGTTCCGACCGCAGGGGGCTACACCTTC. This gives the protein CSVPTAGGYTF.

The chain links TRBV6-5 to TRBJ1-6; a weak D match, TRBD1 (5 bases). The length of the CDR3 is 16 residues. The germline V and J ends were trimmed by 0 bases and 8 bases, with 14 bases remaining between them. Germline V lookup: CDR1 MNHEY, CDR2 SVGAGI. CDR3 region: CASSYSVGHMDSPLHF. CDR3 coding DNA: TGTGCCAGCAGTTACTCCGTCGGACATATGGATTCACCCCTCCACTTT.

This chain uses TRBV10-3 with TRBJ2-7, with D possibly being TRBD1 (6 bases). The V gene lost 11 bases and the J gene lost 5 bases, with 16 bases spanning the gap. The CDR3 consists of 12 residues. Germline CDR1 reads ENHRY; CDR2 reads SYGVKD. The CDR3 nucleotides are TGTGCCTCCCAGGGGAGTATTGACGAGCAGTACTTC. This translates into CASQGSIDEQYF.

This chain links TRBV13 with TRBJ1-1; TRBD1 might be the D (5 bases). Germline CDR1 PRHDT, CDR2 FYEKMQ (reference sequence). Trimming cost V 5 bases and J 4 bases, with 20 bases left between them. The length of the CDR3 is 16 residues. CDR3 nucleotide sequence: TGTGCCAGCAGCCTAAGGTGGAGGGGTACCTCCACTGAAGCTTTCTTT. It translates to CASSLRWRGTSTEAFF.

This rearrangement joins TRBV7-6 to TRBJ2-1, with 8 bases identical to TRBD2. The CDR3 spans 17 residues. J was trimmed by 2 bases and V by 2 bases; bases with no gene match: 8. Germline V gene data show CDR1 as SGHVS and CDR2 as FNYEAQ. As DNA, the CDR3 is TGTGCCAGCAGCTTATTCTCCAGCGGGGGAACCTACAATGAGCAGTTCTTC. It is translated as CASSLFSSGGTYNEQFF.

This clone was observed a few times. J is TRBJ1-2 and V is TRBV7-2, with 9 positions matching TRBD1. Germline CDR1 SGHTA, CDR2 FQGNSA. CDR3 length: 13 residues. The ends lost 5 bases at V and 8 bases at J; junction bases unmatched: 6. The CDR3 reads CASSPDRGRGYTF. The CDR3 DNA reads TGTGCCAGCAGCCCGGACAGGGGAAGAGGCTACACCTTC.

This sequence joins TRBV15 and TRBJ2-3; tentatively, D is TRBD2 (6 bases). The CDR3 is 17 residues long. CDR1 is LNHNV, CDR2 YYDKDF, per germline (reference sequence). Trimming took 0 bases from V and 2 from J, leaving 15 bases between them. The CDR3 sequence: CATSRDGGVDLTDTQYF. The CDR3 region has the DNA TGTGCCACCAGCAGAGATGGCGGGGTCGACCTCACAGATACGCAGTATTTT.

This chain links TRBV16 with TRBJ2-5; 8 nucleotides agree with TRBD1. The assigned J gene may be wrong: the sequence end matches TRBJ2-7 better. The CDR3 totals 14 residues. The germline CDR1 and CDR2 sequences are KGHSY and FQNENV. DNA for the CDR3: TGTGCCCACGCCCAGGGGGCCAGCTCCTACGAGCAGTACTTC. It translates to CAHAQGASSYEQYF.

The genes are TRBV28 and TRBJ2-7, with D possibly TRBD1 on 6 matching bases. V lost 3 bases, J lost 3 bases, and 15 bases lay in between. CDR1 and CDR2 from the germline V gene are MDHEN and SYDVKM. CDR3 length equals 15 residues. The CDR3 region is CASSFSEGVGYEQYF. The CDR3 bases are TGTGCCAGCAGTTTTAGCGAGGGGGTCGGCTACGAGCAGTACTTC.

The J gene is TRBJ2-1, the V gene TRBV9; 9 bases map to TRBD1. The V gene's germline CDR1 is SGDLS and CDR2 YYNGEE. This CDR3 is 15 amino acids long. Germline trimming cut 2 bases from V and 6 bases from J; bases unmatched to any gene: 6. The CDR3 sequence is CASSVAPGQGNEQFF. The DNA of the CDR3 is TGTGCCAGCAGCGTCGCCCCGGGACAGGGCAATGAGCAGTTCTTC.

In its sample, this clone was seen a few times. The chain links TRBV7-2 to TRBJ1-4, with a tentative D call TRBD1 (5 bases). V lost 2 bases, J lost 7 bases, and 14 bases lay in between. Germline CDR1 is SGHTA and CDR2 is FQGNSA. This CDR3 has 15 amino acids. This chain's CDR3 is CASSLTSQGVEKLFF. The CDR3 nucleotides are TGTGCCAGCAGCTTAACCAGTCAGGGTGTTGAAAAACTGTTTTTT.

V is TRBV5-4 and J is TRBJ2-5, with TRBD1 matching 9 bases. Germline-derived CDR1 and CDR2 are SGHNT and YYREEE (reference sequence). With 4 bases clipped from V and 1 base from J, the junction kept 14 bases outside the gene matches. This CDR3 region has 18 residues. CDR3 region: CASSPYPVTGGTQETQYF. The CDR3 DNA follows: TGTGCCAGCAGCCCCTATCCCGTGACAGGGGGGACCCAAGAGACCCAGTACTTC.